One sample yielded the 4 T cell receptor beta chains listed below, sequenced in a study of beta chain features in type 1 diabetes. Every bit of the isolated RNA underwent reverse transcription, so sequencing read expressed TCRB transcripts. The table came from immunoSEQ multiplex PCR; TCRdb's copy has only in-frame clones and leaves some out. Here the sample spans fewer than 400,000 clones, around 8% being singletons. Sequenced sample: central memory CD4+ T cells from blood. All receptors derive from a woman aged 18 to 35 in good health.

This clone was seen many times. The chain recombines TRBV18 with TRBJ1-4; tentative D call: TRBD1 (5 bases). Germline V CDR1 and CDR2: KGHSH, LQKENI. The CDR3 has 15 amino acids. Trimming took 5 bases from V and 8 from J, leaving 18 bases between them. The chain's CDR3 is CASSRPGTAEEKLFF. As DNA, the CDR3 is TGTGCCAGCTCAAGACCAGGGACGGCGGAGGAAAAACTGTTTTTT.

This clone appeared many times. V and J are TRBV9 and TRBJ2-7; TRBD2 agrees at 7 bases. Germline V lookup: CDR1 SGDLS, CDR2 YYNGEE. J lost 0 bases, V lost 0 bases, and 3 bases had no gene match. The CDR3 totals 15 residues. The CDR3: CASSVESGISYEQYF. The CDR3 DNA follows: TGTGCCAGCAGCGTAGAAAGCGGGATCTCCTACGAGCAGTACTTC.

The chain employs TRBV11-3 and TRBJ2-3, with 10 bases lining up with TRBD2. The V segment lost 5 bases and the J segment 4 bases; nucleotides outside the gene matches: 9. Germline CDR1 is SGHNT and CDR2 is YENEEA. The CDR3 is made up of 16 amino acids. In nucleotides, the CDR3 is TGTGCCAGCAGCCGGAGAGCGGGAGGGCCTGCAGATACGCAGTATTTT. The encoded protein is CASSRRAGGPADTQYF.

The sample holds a few counts of this clone. The chain's CDR3 is CASSQDFSGGQYF. The DNA for the CDR3 is TGCGCCAGCAGCCAAGATTTTTCCGGCGGGCAGTACTTC. V gene TRBV4-1 combines with J gene TRBJ2-7; D is unclear. Between the trimmed V and J ends, which lost 0 bases and 9 bases, there was a span of 12 bases. Per germline, CDR1 MGHRA and CDR2 YSYEKL. The CDR3 runs 13 residues.